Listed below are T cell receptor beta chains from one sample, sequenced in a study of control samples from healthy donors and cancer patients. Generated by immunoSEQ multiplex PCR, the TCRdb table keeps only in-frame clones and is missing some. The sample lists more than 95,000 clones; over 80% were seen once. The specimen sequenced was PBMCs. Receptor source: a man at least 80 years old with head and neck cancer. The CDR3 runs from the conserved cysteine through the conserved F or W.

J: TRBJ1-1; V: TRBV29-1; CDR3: CSVLQSNTEAFF
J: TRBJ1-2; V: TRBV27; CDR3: CASSFYGGSSDGYTF
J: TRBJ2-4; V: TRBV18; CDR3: CASSPSTGHIQYF
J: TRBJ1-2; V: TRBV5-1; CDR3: CASSLTGTAGYGYTF
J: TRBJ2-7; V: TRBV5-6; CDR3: CASSRDNSYEQYF
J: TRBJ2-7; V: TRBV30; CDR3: CAWSVPPWKPKRAYEQYF
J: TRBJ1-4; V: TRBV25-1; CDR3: CASSDPGTTNEKLFF
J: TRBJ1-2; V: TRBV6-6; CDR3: CASTKAETMSYGYTF
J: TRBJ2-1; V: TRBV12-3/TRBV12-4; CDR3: CASTPGPYNEQFF
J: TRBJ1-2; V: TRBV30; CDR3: CAWDSFNYGYTF
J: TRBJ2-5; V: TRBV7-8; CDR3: CASSLVAGLRVETQYF
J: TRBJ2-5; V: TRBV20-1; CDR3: CSASYGGVYQETQYF
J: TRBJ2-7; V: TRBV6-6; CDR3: CASSPLGLPLAEQYF
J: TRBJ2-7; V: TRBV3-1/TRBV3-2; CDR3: CASSPGRGWYEQYF
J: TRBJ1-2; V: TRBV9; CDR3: CASSADQGALGYTF
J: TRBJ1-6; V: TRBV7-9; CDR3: CASSSVVGGPLPLHF
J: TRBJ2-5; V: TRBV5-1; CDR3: CASSSGQGQQETQYF
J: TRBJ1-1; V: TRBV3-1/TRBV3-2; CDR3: CASSRSGVNTEAFF
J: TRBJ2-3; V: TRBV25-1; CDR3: CASSGILTDTQYF